This T cell receptor (beta chain) was sequenced in a study of technical replicates of blood from a handful of donors. This CDR3 comprises 11 residues. With 4 bases removed from V and 8 bases from J, the gap between germline ends came to 6 bases. Germline values: CDR1 MNHEY, CDR2 SMNVEV (reference sequence). Sequenced by immunoSEQ multiplex PCR; TCRdb stores in-frame clones only, minus some. There are 45,000 to 50,000 clones in the sample; approximately 90% occur only once, and 3% to 4% lies in the top ten. The V call is TRBV27, the J call TRBJ2-1; D unresolved. The clonotype was recovered from a human donor in good health. Some clones in this sample may be carry-over from other donors' samples. The specimen sequenced was PBMCs. Here the CDR3 reads CASSSIHEQFF. The CDR3 bases are TGTGCCAGCAGTTCTATCCATGAGCAGTTCTTC.